Reported below is one T cell receptor beta chain. Germline lookup yields CDR1 SGDLS and CDR2 YYNGEE. The ends were cut back, 3 bases at V and 4 bases at J, with 13 bases in the middle. The CDR3 has 14 amino acids. These data belong to a study of blood T cell repertoires in COVID-19. Profiled with immunoSEQ multiplex PCR; TCRdb holds only in-frame clones, not every one. The sample includes about 240,000 clones, approximately 90% of them seen just once. The chain recombines TRBV9 with TRBJ1-1, with D uncertain. Sequencing input: PBMCs or T cells enriched from blood (not recorded which). This TCR was recovered from a woman aged 25 to 39 with acute COVID-19. DNA for the CDR3: TGTGCCAGCAGCGCGGAGGGAGGGAGCACTGAAGCTTTCTTT. Translating it yields CASSAEGGSTEAFF.